This T cell receptor beta chain was recorded in a study of T cells in localized non-small cell lung cancer. For this clone: The antigen is unknown.

Broader study findings: Uninvolved adjacent lung had more T cell clonality than any other tissue, topping tumor.

Germline CDR1 SGHRS, CDR2 YFSETQ. V gave up 0 bases and J gave up 6 bases, with 10 bases separating them. This CDR3 is built from 14 residues. The table came from immunoSEQ multiplex PCR; TCRdb's copy has only in-frame clones and leaves some out. Of about 59,000 clones in the sample, approximately 90% were seen once. The source was peripheral blood, collected before any cancer treatment. The TCR comes from a man between 40 and 70 years old with stage I squamous cell lung carcinoma. This chain links TRBV5-1 with TRBJ2-1; the D gene could be TRBD1 or TRBD2 (5 bases each). CDR3 region: CASSLGWDRNEQFF. Written as DNA, the CDR3 is TGCGCCAGCAGCTTGGGTTGGGACCGCAATGAGCAGTTCTTC.